This passage covers 29 T cell receptor beta chains from one sample sequenced in a study of neoadjuvant anti-PD-1 for oral cavity cancer. TCRdb keeps only in-frame clones here, not all; method: immunoSEQ multiplex PCR. This table has about 24,000 clones, roughly 29% appearing once. Time point of the sample: after neoadjuvant nivolumab, at surgical resection. This specimen consisted of tumor tissue, obtained after nivolumab (anti-PD-1) treatment. All receptors come from a person aged 40 to 85 with oral cavity squamous cell carcinoma.

CDR3 in DNA: TGTGCCAGCAGTCGGTTCGGGGCAGATACGCAGTATTTT. Amino acids: CASSRFGADTQYF. V usage is TRBV6-5 and J usage is TRBJ2-3; possible D gene TRBD2, 5 bases. The CDR3 runs to 13 residues. V lost 5 bases to trimming and J lost 4 bases, with 10 bases between them. Per the germline V gene, CDR1 is MNHEY and CDR2 is SVGAGI.

The gene calls are TRBV6-6 and TRBJ2-7; 13 nucleotides line up with TRBD2. This CDR3 has 15 amino acids. Germline V gene sequence: CDR1 MNHNY, CDR2 SVGAGI (reference sequence). V trimming: 2 bases; J trimming: 5 bases; junction bases outside the gene matches: 3. CDR3 nucleotides: TGTGCCAGCAGTTACGGAGGACTAGCGGGAGACGAGCAGTACTTC. Amino acids: CASSYGGLAGDEQYF.

The chain is built from TRBV7-2 and TRBJ1-3; D is perhaps TRBD1 (6 bases). Trimming removed 4 bases at V and 0 bases at J, with 13 bases between. CDR1 SGHTA and CDR2 FQGNSA come from the germline V gene. The CDR3 runs to 16 residues. The CDR3 DNA follows: TGTGCCAGCAGCTCTGGGGGCTCGAACTCTGGAAACACCATATATTTT. Protein sequence: CASSSGGSNSGNTIYF.

The CDR3 loop is CASSSGRAYNEQFF. DNA of the CDR3: TGTGCCAGCAGTAGCGGGAGAGCGTACAATGAGCAGTTCTTC. The J gene is TRBJ2-1, the V gene TRBV25-1; 8 bases map to TRBD2. CDR1 and CDR2 from the germline V gene are MGHDK and SYGVNS. After removal of 5 bases from V and 4 bases from J, the junction contained 4 bases not matched to a gene. The CDR3 runs to 14 residues.

V is TRBV7-6 and J is TRBJ2-6; D is possibly TRBD1 or TRBD2 (5 bases each). Germline CDR1 is SGHVS and CDR2 is FNYEAQ. V was cut by 2 bases and J by 0 bases, with 14 bases left in between. CDR3 length: 18 amino acids. The CDR3 DNA sequence: TGTGCCAGCAGCTTACTCGGGACGGCCAGCTCTGGGGCCAACGTCCTGACTTTC. It is translated as CASSLLGTASSGANVLTF.

This clone appeared many times. The genes are TRBV9 and TRBJ1-6; 9 nucleotides line up with TRBD1. This CDR3 comprises 14 residues. Germline CDR1 SGDLS, CDR2 YYNGEE. The V and J ends lost 4 bases and 6 bases, in that order; junction bases with no gene match: 2. The CDR3 region is CASSPDRGNSPLHF. CDR3 coding DNA: TGTGCCAGCAGCCCGGACAGGGGTAATTCACCCCTCCACTTT.

This sequence joins TRBV5-6 and TRBJ1-6; TRBD1 agrees at 8 bases. The CDR3 covers 15 residues. After removal of 2 bases from V and 6 bases from J, the junction contained 4 bases not matched to a gene. Germline loops: CDR1 SGHDT, CDR2 YYEEEE. The chain's CDR3 is CASSFRTGPNSPLHF. CDR3 DNA sequence: TGTGCCAGCAGCTTCCGGACAGGGCCTAATTCACCCCTCCACTTT. Full variable domain (remainder filled in from reference TRBV5-6 and TRBJ1-6): DAGVTQSPTHLIKTRGQQVTLRCSPKSGHDTVSWYQQALGQGPQFIFQYYEEEERQRGNFPDRFSGHQFPNYSSELNVNALLLGDSALYLCASSFRTGPNSPLHFGNGTRLTVT.

There are a few counts of this clone. Different DNA sequences within this sample yield the same CDR3. The chain carries TRBV5-4 and TRBJ2-3, with D possibly TRBD2 on 8 matching bases. V gave up 0 bases and J gave up 5 bases, with 13 bases separating them. CDR1 is SGHNT and CDR2 is YYREEE in the germline V gene (reference sequence). The CDR3 loop spans 15 amino acids. This CDR3 reads CASSLEGAGGDTQYF. The CDR3 nucleotides are TGTGCCAGCAGCTTGGAGGGGGCGGGGGGAGATACGCAGTATTTT.

This clone was observed a few times. This sequence joins TRBV2 and TRBJ2-3, with D perhaps being TRBD1 or TRBD2 (6 bases each). Deletions cut 11 bases from V and 5 bases from J, with 20 bases between. Germline V lookup: CDR1 SNHLY, CDR2 FYNNEI. The CDR3 spans 14 residues. The CDR3 loop is CAGNLGGTGDTQYF. CDR3 in DNA: TGTGCCGGAAACCTAGGGGGGACTGGAGATACGCAGTATTTT.

This clone was counted at least ten times. The chain uses TRBV4-2 and TRBJ2-5; weak D call: TRBD2 (5 bases). CDR3 size: 17 residues. Germline assignment: CDR1 LGHNA and CDR2 YNFKEQ. Trimming took off 2 bases at V and 5 bases at J, with 21 bases between the two ends. The CDR3 region has the DNA TGTGCCAGCAGCCAACACCACTGGGCCACCGGGGAGGAGACCCAGTACTTC. Amino acids: CASSQHHWATGEETQYF.

The chain uses TRBV2 and TRBJ2-7; 8 bases map to TRBD2. This CDR3 has 15 residues. With 8 bases clipped from V and 2 bases from J, the junction kept 11 bases outside the gene matches. CDR1 and CDR2 from the germline V gene are SNHLY and FYNNEI. The DNA for the CDR3 is TGTGCCAGCTCCTTTGGGGCGGGAGGAACCTACGAGCAGTACTTC. Translation gives CASSFGAGGTYEQYF.

This clone was seen a few times. The chain carries TRBV19 and TRBJ2-2; TRBD2 might be the D (5 bases). Trimming removed 9 bases at V and 1 base at J, with 9 bases between. This CDR3 comprises 13 residues. Germline CDR1 LNHDA, CDR2 SQIVND (reference sequence). The CDR3 is CASGLVNTGELFF. CDR3 DNA: TGTGCCAGCGGACTGGTGAACACCGGGGAGCTGTTTTTT.

CDR3: CASSFPSTDTQYF. The CDR3, as DNA: TGTGCCAGCAGCTTTCCTAGCACAGATACGCAGTATTTT. The chain has TRBV13 and TRBJ2-3; no clear D gene. The CDR3 has 13 amino acids. Trimming shortened V by 3 bases and J by 0 bases, and 4 bases separated the two germline ends. Germline CDR1 is PRHDT and CDR2 is FYEKMQ (reference sequence).

This clone occurred a few times. The chain employs TRBV4-1 and TRBJ2-6; a possible D gene is TRBD2 (6 bases). The V gene lost 6 bases and the J gene lost 2 bases, with 14 bases spanning the gap. The length of the CDR3 is 16 residues. CDR1 and CDR2 (germline): MGHRA, YSYEKL. The CDR3 is CASSHEEGTGANVLTF. CDR3 DNA sequence: TGCGCCAGCAGTCATGAGGAGGGCACTGGGGCCAACGTCCTGACTTTC.

The V call is TRBV2, the J call TRBJ1-2, with 8 nucleotides matching TRBD1. The CDR3 contains 13 residues. J lost 8 bases, V lost 6 bases, and 8 bases had no gene match. CDR1 is SNHLY and CDR2 is FYNNEI in the germline V gene. The CDR3 region has the DNA TGTGCCAGCAGGGGACAGGCGGAGGCGGGCTACACCTTC. It translates to CASRGQAEAGYTF. The variable domain in full, completed from reference TRBV2 and TRBJ1-2, reads EPEVTQTPSHQVTQMGQEVILRCVPISNHLYFYWYRQILGQKVEFLVSFYNNEISEKSEIFDDQFSVERPDGSNFTLKIRSTKLEDSAMYFCASRGQAEAGYTFGSGTRLTVV.

The chain is built from TRBV13 and TRBJ2-4; D is unresolved. This CDR3 spans 12 amino acids. CDR1 and CDR2 from the germline V gene are PRHDT and FYEKMQ (reference sequence). V was pared by 5 bases and J by 8 bases, with 10 bases between. Here the CDR3 reads CASSRLTHIQYF. The CDR3 region has the DNA TGTGCCAGCAGCCGACTGACCCACATTCAGTACTTC.

V and J are TRBV11-2 and TRBJ1-1; no firm D call. This CDR3 spans 11 amino acids. Trimming left V 4 bases short and J 8 bases short, with 8 bases between. In germline, CDR1 is SGHAT, CDR2 FQNNGV. In DNA form, the CDR3 reads TGTGCCAGCAGCTCCCTAACCGAAGCTTTCTTT. This codes for CASSSLTEAFF.

V gene TRBV7-2 combines with J gene TRBJ2-6, with 7 bases lining up with TRBD1. V shed 4 bases and J 2 bases; nucleotides not matched to a gene: 11. This CDR3 contains 18 residues. Germline V gene data show CDR1 as SGHTA and CDR2 as FQGNSA. This chain's CDR3 is CASSYTGTVIPGANVLTF. CDR3 bases: TGTGCCAGCAGCTACACCGGGACAGTAATCCCTGGGGCCAACGTCCTGACTTTC.

A few counts support this clone. The chain carries TRBV28 and TRBJ2-7; D possibly corresponds to TRBD2 (5 bases). There are 14 residues in the CDR3. The germline CDR1 and CDR2 sequences are MDHEN and SYDVKM. Trimming stripped 6 bases from V and 7 bases from J, with 19 bases between. As DNA, the CDR3 is TGTGCCAGCAGCCTACTTCGGGCACCGGGGGAGCAGTACTTC. The encoded protein is CASSLLRAPGEQYF.

This sequence joins TRBV9 and TRBJ1-3; D may be TRBD1 (6 bases). V was shortened by 0 bases and J by 6 bases, with 16 bases between the two germline ends. This CDR3 comprises 16 residues. Germline values: CDR1 SGDLS, CDR2 YYNGEE. The CDR3 region is CASSVEGGWDLNTIYF. Here the CDR3 DNA reads TGTGCCAGCAGCGTAGAAGGGGGATGGGACCTAAACACCATATATTTT.

This rearrangement joins TRBV5-1 to TRBJ2-2; the D gene is possibly TRBD2 (7 bases). The CDR3 loop spans 16 amino acids. V was trimmed by 3 bases and J by 6 bases, leaving 18 bases between them. From germline, CDR1 is SGHRS and CDR2 YFSETQ. The CDR3 protein is CASSSAGAAKAGELFF. The CDR3 DNA reads as TGCGCCAGCAGCTCTGCGGGGGCGGCCAAGGCCGGGGAGCTGTTTTTT.

This chain connects TRBV5-1 to TRBJ2-7; perhaps TRBD1 as D (6 bases). Between the trimmed V and J ends, which lost 2 bases and 0 bases, there was a span of 12 bases. The germline gives CDR1 SGHRS, CDR2 YFSETQ. The CDR3 is 15 amino acids. The CDR3 DNA follows: TGCGCCAGCAGCTTACCAGGGGCGTACTCCTACGAGCAGTACTTC. This sequence encodes CASSLPGAYSYEQYF.

The chain recombines TRBV30 with TRBJ2-5; 7 nucleotides match TRBD2. The CDR3 covers 14 residues. Germline V gene sequence: CDR1 GTSNPN, CDR2 SVGIG (reference sequence). The J segment lost 4 bases and the V segment lost 1 base, leaving 6 bases of the junction unmatched. CDR3 sequence reads: CAWSGEGKLETQYF. CDR3 coding DNA: TGTGCCTGGAGTGGGGAGGGAAAGTTAGAGACCCAGTACTTC. Filled out from reference TRBV30 and TRBJ2-5, the complete variable domain reads SQTIHQWPATLVQPVGSPLSLECTVEGTSNPNLYWYRQAAGRGLQLLFYSVGIGQISSEVPQNLSASRPQDRQFILSSKKLLLSDSGFYLCAWSGEGKLETQYFGPGTRLLVL.

V usage is TRBV6-5 and J usage is TRBJ1-1; D is undetermined. V lost 8 bases to trimming and J lost 4 bases, with 8 bases between them. The CDR3 runs 11 residues. Germline values: CDR1 MNHEY, CDR2 SVGAGI. This CDR3 is CASGRSTEAFF. CDR3 sequence (DNA): TGTGCCAGCGGGAGGAGCACTGAAGCTTTCTTT.

The chain joins TRBV28 to TRBJ2-7; D possibly corresponds to TRBD1 (5 bases). Germline lookup yields CDR1 MDHEN and CDR2 SYDVKM. V was cut by 1 base and J by 4 bases, with 8 bases left in between. This CDR3 is built from 13 residues. CDR3 amino acids: CASSLYQGYEQYF. CDR3 nucleotides: TGTGCCAGCAGTTTATACCAGGGATACGAGCAGTACTTC.

V is TRBV7-9 and J is TRBJ2-3; no definite D call. Germline values: CDR1 SEHNR, CDR2 FQNEAQ (reference sequence). The CDR3 contains 13 residues. Deletions cut 5 bases from V and 4 bases from J, with 10 bases between. CDR3 sequence: CASSQPPPDTQYF. In nucleotides, the CDR3 is TGTGCCAGCAGCCAACCTCCCCCAGATACGCAGTATTTT.

The sample holds a few counts of this clone. The CDR3 nucleotides are TGTGCCAGTAGTAGGTATGAGGCAAATCAGCCCCAGCATTTT. Translated: CASSRYEANQPQHF. V gene TRBV19 combines with J gene TRBJ1-5, with D unresolved. Trimming took off 4 bases at V and 4 bases at J, with 11 bases between the two ends. This CDR3 has 14 residues. Germline V gene sequence: CDR1 LNHDA, CDR2 SQIVND (reference sequence). Together with reference TRBV19 and TRBJ1-5, the CDR3 gives the full variable domain: DGGITQSPKYLFRKEGQNVTLSCEQNLNHDAMYWYRQDPGQGLRLIYYSQIVNDFQKGDIAEGYSVSREKKESFPLTVTSAQKNPTAFYLCASSRYEANQPQHFGDGTRLSIL.

This clone was seen at least ten times. The V and J genes are TRBV10-2 and TRBJ2-1, with TRBD2 matching 7 bases. With 6 bases clipped from V and 4 bases from J, the junction kept 6 bases outside the gene matches. Germline V gene data show CDR1 as WSHSY and CDR2 as SAAADI. The CDR3 is made up of 14 amino acids. CDR3 amino acids: CASRASGPYNEQFF. The DNA for the CDR3 is TGCGCCAGCAGGGCTAGCGGCCCGTACAATGAGCAGTTCTTC.

V gene TRBV30 combines with J gene TRBJ1-1, with D possibly matching TRBD1 (5 bases). Between the trimmed V and J ends, which lost 2 bases and 11 bases, there was a span of 15 bases. Germline V gene lookup returns CDR1 GTSNPN and CDR2 SVGIG (reference sequence). The CDR3 is 12 amino acids. CDR3 in DNA: TGTGCCTGGAGTTTGGCAGGGTCCGTGGCTTTCTTT. It encodes CAWSLAGSVAFF.